The rows below give T cell receptor beta chains drawn from one sample of a study of CD8 T cells in ankylosing spondylitis. TCRdb itself ran the 5' RACE reads through MiXCR, one entry per CDR3 protein. The profile shows 300,000 to 400,000 distinct CDR3 sequences, roughly 15% of them singletons. Material: blood, either unsorted or a sorted T cell fraction (not recorded which). The receptors were gathered from a male donor with ankylosing spondylitis or in good health (not recorded which). Both conserved end residues are part of each CDR3. The D gene is left open where the match is weak. The listing skips clone size in some rows; elsewhere it reads once, few, many or a size class.

TRBJ2-7 | NA | NA | TRBV11-2 | TGTGCCAGCAGCTCCCCGAGTGGATCCTACGAGCAGTACTTC | CASSSPSGSYEQYF
TRBJ2-2 | few | TRBD2 | TRBV20-1 | TGCAGTGCTCGGGGACTAGCGGGGGAAAACACCGGGGAGCTGTTTTTT | CSARGLAGENTGELFF
TRBJ2-1 | NA | NA | TRBV20-1 | TGCAGTGCTAGGGTCCACAATGAGCAGTTCTTC | CSARVHNEQFF
TRBJ2-1 | few | NA | TRBV21-1 | TGTGCCAGCAGCGAAACAGGAGGGGGGTTAGCGGGGAGCTCTTACAATGAGCAGTTCTTC | CASSETGGGLAGSSYNEQFF
TRBJ2-2 | many | NA | TRBV12-3/TRBV12-4 | TGTGCCAGCAGTGTGGGGGCCCCCGGGGAGCTGTTTTTT | CASSVGAPGELFF
TRBJ2-7 | few | NA | TRBV7-9 | TGTGCCAGCACCCATGGTGGCGGGGGCAGGTACGAGCAGTACTTC | CASTHGGGGRYEQYF
TRBJ2-7 | few | NA | TRBV29-1 | TGCAGCGTTCGATCCTCAGCCTGGGAGCAGTACTTC | CSVRSSAWEQYF
TRBJ2-7 | NA | TRBD2 | TRBV6-2/TRBV6-3 | TGTGCCAGCAGTTACTCACCGACTAGCGGGAGAGGTTGGGACGAGCAGTACTTC | CASSYSPTSGRGWDEQYF
TRBJ1-1 | few | TRBD1 | TRBV12-3/TRBV12-4 | TGTGCCAGCAGGCAGCAGGGGGTCACTGAAGCTTTCTTT | CASRQQGVTEAFF
TRBJ1-5 | once | TRBD1 | TRBV20-1 | TGCAGTGCAAGGGGGCCCGGGTATCAGCCCCAGCATTTT | CSARGPGYQPQHF
TRBJ2-1 | few | NA | TRBV11-3 | TGTGCCAGCAGCTTAAGCAGCCATGAGCAGTTCTTC | CASSLSSHEQFF
TRBJ1-3 | many | TRBD1 | TRBV2 | TGTGCCAGCAGTCGATCCGACAGGGCCTCTGGAAACACCATATATTTT | CASSRSDRASGNTIYF
TRBJ1-6 | few | NA | TRBV25-1 | TGTGCCAGCAGCCCGCATGGGGAATCACCCCTCCACTTT | CASSPHGESPLHF
TRBJ2-6 | NA | NA | TRBV14 | TGTGCCAGCAGCCAAGATCGGAGGGGTATGACTGGGGCCAACGTCCTGACTTTC | CASSQDRRGMTGANVLTF
TRBJ2-1 | few | TRBD2 | TRBV7-2 | TGTGCCAGCAGCTTAATGTCTAGCGGGGGACTCTTTGGTGAGCAGTTCTTC | CASSLMSSGGLFGEQFF
TRBJ2-7 | few | TRBD1 | TRBV5-1 | TGCGCCAGCAGCCCGGACAGGTGGGGCGAGCAGTACTTC | CASSPDRWGEQYF
TRBJ1-2 | NA | NA | TRBV7-2 | TGTGCCAGCAGCTCGTCAAGGACCAGCTATGGCTACACCTTC | CASSSSRTSYGYTF
TRBJ2-7 | few | NA | TRBV5-1 | TGCGCCAGCAGCTTGGAACGGGGACACTACGAGCAGTACTTC | CASSLERGHYEQYF
TRBJ1-2 | NA | NA | TRBV6-1 | TGTGCCAGCAGTGAAGAATGGGGGCGCCTCTTCTCGAACTATGGCTACACCTTC | CASSEEWGRLFSNYGYTF
TRBJ2-5 | many | NA | TRBV5-1 | TGCGCCAGCAGCCCAGGGACCGCCGATAGGGAGACCCAGTACTTC | CASSPGTADRETQYF
TRBJ2-4 | NA | TRBD1 | TRBV3-1 | TGTGCCAGCAGCCAGGACCCCTGGGGACAGGGGACCAAAAACATTCAGTACTTC | CASSQDPWGQGTKNIQYF
TRBJ1-5 | many | NA | TRBV12-3/TRBV12-4 | TGTGCCAGCAGTTTAGGGGGACGGAATCAGCCCCAGCATTTT | CASSLGGRNQPQHF
TRBJ2-1 | many | NA | TRBV5-1 | TGCGCCAGCAGCTTGATTGGACCCTACAATGAGCAGTTCTTC | CASSLIGPYNEQFF
TRBJ1-2 | NA | NA | TRBV27 | TGTGCCAGCAGTTTATGCCCGGGCTGCGGCTACACCTTC | CASSLCPGCGYTF
TRBJ1-1 | few | TRBD1 | TRBV20-1 | TGCAGTGCCGTACAGGGGGCGGGCGTCACTGAAGCTTTCTTT | CSAVQGAGVTEAFF
TRBJ1-1 | few | TRBD1 | TRBV12-3/TRBV12-4 | TGTGCCAGCAGTTTACCCCCGGGACAGGGTGGCACTGAAGCTTTCTTT | CASSLPPGQGGTEAFF
TRBJ1-2 | many | NA | TRBV30 | TGTGCCTGGAGTGACTACAGGGACGGCTACACCTTC | CAWSDYRDGYTF
TRBJ1-4 | NA | NA | TRBV4-2 | TGTGCCAGCAGCGGGGTTGGGATGCCGTCTGAAAAACTGTTTTTT | CASSGVGMPSEKLFF
TRBJ2-1 | NA | TRBD1 | TRBV6-5 | TGTGCCAGCAGTTCCAGGGGGCGCGATGAGCAGTTCTTC | CASSSRGRDEQFF
TRBJ2-7 | NA | NA | TRBV2 | TGTGCCAGCAGGGGCAGGGCCTACTACGAGCAGTACTTC | CASRGRAYYEQYF
TRBJ1-2 | few | TRBD1 | TRBV12-3/TRBV12-4 | TGTGCCAGCAGTTTTAAGTCAGGGGGCTATGGCTACACCTTC | CASSFKSGGYGYTF
TRBJ2-5 | few | TRBD2 | TRBV5-1 | TGCGCCAGCAGCTTCCCTAGCGGCCAAGAGACCCAGTACTTC | CASSFPSGQETQYF
TRBJ2-4 | NA | TRBD2 | TRBV6-5 | TGTGCCAGCAGTTACAGACCGGGGACTAGCGGGATGGAGTACTTC | CASSYRPGTSGMEYF
TRBJ2-1 | many | TRBD2 | TRBV7-9 | TGTGCCAGCAGCCATATCCCCCTAGGACTAGACAATGAGCAGTTCTTC | CASSHIPLGLDNEQFF
TRBJ2-1 | NA | NA | TRBV3-1 | TGTGCCAGCAGCCTCTCGCAGGAGCAGTTCTTC | CASSLSQEQFF
TRBJ2-1 | many | NA | TRBV5-6 | TGTGCCAGCAGCCTACTATACAATGAGCAGTTCTTC | CASSLLYNEQFF
TRBJ1-2 | many | NA | TRBV5-1 | TGCGCCAGCAGCTTAGGGCAGGGAGGCTATGGCTACACCTTC | CASSLGQGGYGYTF
TRBJ2-7 | NA | NA | TRBV5-1 | TGCGCCAGCAGCGCAACGGGCGTAGGGGGTCTCGAGCAGTACTTC | CASSATGVGGLEQYF
TRBJ2-7 | many | NA | TRBV7-9 | TGTGCCAGCAGCTCCTTCTACGAGCAGTACTTC | CASSSFYEQYF
TRBJ1-2 | many | NA | TRBV12-3/TRBV12-4 | TGTGCCAGCAGTTTCATGGACTATGGCTACACCTTC | CASSFMDYGYTF
TRBJ2-6 | NA | TRBD1 | TRBV15 | TGTGCCACCAGCAGAACCGGGACAGGGGGCTACGTCCTGACTTTC | CATSRTGTGGYVLTF
TRBJ2-3 | few | NA | TRBV2 | TGTGCCAGCACCGGGGATGGAGATACGCAGTATTTT | CASTGDGDTQYF